This T cell receptor beta chain emerged from a study of CD8 T cells in ankylosing spondylitis. General observations from the study: Ankylosing spondylitis blood appeared to be characterized by a TCR beta motif of roughly eight highly homologous variants.

TCRdb ran MiXCR on the 5' RACE reads and lists one entry per CDR3 protein. Among about 300,000 distinct CDR3 sequences, around 21% were seen once, and the ten largest hold under 4%. This clonotype has only a few counts. Its antigen is not known. CDR3 size: 12 residues. Trimming took 4 bases from V and 5 from J, leaving 8 bases between them. Germline V gene data show CDR1 as PRHDT and CDR2 as FYEKMQ (reference sequence). This chain connects TRBV13 to TRBJ1-1; D may be TRBD1 (6 bases). Sequencing was done on a sample of blood, either unsorted or a sorted T cell fraction (not recorded which). This sequence was found in a female donor with ankylosing spondylitis or in good health (not recorded which). The CDR3 here is CASSWQGTEAFF. The CDR3, as DNA: TGTGCCAGCAGCTGGCAGGGGACTGAAGCTTTCTTT.